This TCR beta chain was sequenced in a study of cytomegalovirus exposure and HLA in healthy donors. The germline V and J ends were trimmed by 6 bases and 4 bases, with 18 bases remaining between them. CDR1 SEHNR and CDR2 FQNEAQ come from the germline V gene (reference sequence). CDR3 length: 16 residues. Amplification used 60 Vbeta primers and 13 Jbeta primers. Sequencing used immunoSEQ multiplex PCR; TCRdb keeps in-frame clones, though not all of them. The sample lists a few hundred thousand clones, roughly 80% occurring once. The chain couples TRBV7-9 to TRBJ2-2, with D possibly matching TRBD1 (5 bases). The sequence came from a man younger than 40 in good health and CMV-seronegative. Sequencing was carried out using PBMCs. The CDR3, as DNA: TGTGCCAGCAGTCCTGTACAGGCCATTTCCACCGGGGAGCTGTTTTTT. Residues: CASSPVQAISTGELFF.